The 12 T cell receptor beta chains below come from one sample, sequenced in a study of T cells in localized non-small cell lung cancer. Repertoires were generated with immunoSEQ multiplex PCR, while TCRdb's copy carries only in-frame clones and drops some. The sample contains roughly 24,000 clones, about 84% of which appear only once. Material: peripheral blood, obtained before any cancer treatment. These receptors were taken from a man aged 35-75 years with stage III squamous cell lung carcinoma.

J is TRBJ2-2 and V is TRBV5-4; D is possibly TRBD2 (5 bases). CDR1 and CDR2 (germline): SGHNT, YYREEE (reference sequence). There are 13 residues in the CDR3. Trimming left V 4 bases short and J 4 bases short, with 8 bases between. The CDR3: CASSQRSTGELFF. CDR3 coding DNA: TGTGCCAGCAGCCAGCGGAGCACCGGGGAGCTGTTTTTT.

This clone was counted a single time. V gene TRBV15 combines with J gene TRBJ2-5, with D perhaps matching TRBD2 (6 bases). The CDR3 length is 15 residues. Germline loops: CDR1 LNHNV, CDR2 YYDKDF (reference sequence). The ends were cut back, 0 bases at V and 4 bases at J, with 12 bases in the middle. CDR3 region: CATSRDRQGGETQYF. DNA of the CDR3: TGTGCCACCAGCAGAGATAGGCAGGGAGGAGAGACCCAGTACTTC.

This clone was counted only a few times. J is TRBJ2-1 and V is TRBV12-5, with a possible D match to TRBD2 (6 bases). The CDR3 runs 11 residues. The germline CDR1 and CDR2 sequences are LGHNT and FRNRAP. V lost 5 bases, J lost 10 bases, and 9 bases lay in between. CDR3 loop: CASGEGREQFF. In DNA, the CDR3 is TGTGCTAGTGGTGAGGGGAGGGAGCAGTTCTTC.

To note about this clone: The sample holds other DNA sequences that translate to the same CDR3. The genes are TRBV5-1 and TRBJ2-7, with TRBD1 matching 9 bases. Germline CDR1 SGHRS, CDR2 YFSETQ. This CDR3 is 14 amino acids long. The V and J ends lost 0 bases and 6 bases, in that order; junction bases with no gene match: 4. The CDR3 reads CASSLEQGAGEQYF. The CDR3 region has the DNA TGCGCCAGCAGCTTGGAACAGGGGGCTGGCGAGCAGTACTTC.

The V gene is TRBV19, the J gene TRBJ1-2, with D maybe TRBD1 (5 bases). Germline lookup yields CDR1 LNHDA and CDR2 SQIVND (reference sequence). The V end lost 6 bases, the J end lost 3 bases, and 11 bases lay between the germline ends. The CDR3 loop spans 13 amino acids. The CDR3 sequence is CASRKAGHYGYTF. CDR3 bases: TGTGCCAGTAGGAAAGCGGGGCACTATGGCTACACCTTC.

This clone was recorded once. The gene calls are TRBV7-9 and TRBJ2-3; D uncertain. This CDR3 is built from 14 residues. Germline-derived CDR1 and CDR2 are SEHNR and FQNEAQ (reference sequence). V lost 3 bases, J lost 2 bases, and 9 bases lay in between. CDR3 nucleotide sequence: TGTGCCAGCAGCTTCGCGGACCCCACAGATACGCAGTATTTT. Protein sequence: CASSFADPTDTQYF.

This chain joins TRBV6-5 and TRBJ2-1; the match to TRBD2 covers 10 bases. CDR1 and CDR2 from the germline V gene are MNHEY and SVGAGI. The CDR3 runs to 15 residues. V was clipped by 6 bases and J by 5 bases; unmatched bases: 7. The CDR3 DNA sequence: TGTGCCAGCAGCCCCCCGGGACTAGCGAACAATGAGCAGTTCTTC. Protein sequence: CASSPPGLANNEQFF.

The chain combines TRBV4-2 with TRBJ1-5; the D is unclear. The CDR3 spans 14 residues. Trimming took off 3 bases at V and 1 base at J, with 7 bases between the two ends. Germline CDR1 LGHNA, CDR2 YNFKEQ. In nucleotides, the CDR3 is TGTGCCAGCAGCCATACGGGCAGCAATCAGCCCCAGCATTTT. Residues: CASSHTGSNQPQHF.

The chain employs TRBV6-5 and TRBJ1-1; 12 bases fit TRBD1. The CDR3 totals 13 residues. CDR1 is MNHEY, CDR2 SVGAGI, per germline. J was trimmed by 11 bases and V by 6 bases; bases with no gene match: 7. The CDR3: CASSGTGGVDAFF. The CDR3 region has the DNA TGTGCCAGCAGCGGGACAGGGGGCGTAGACGCTTTCTTT.

The V call is TRBV7-8, the J call TRBJ1-4; D not certain. Germline V CDR1 and CDR2: SGHVS, FQNEAQ. This CDR3 has 15 amino acids. The V gene lost 6 bases and the J gene lost 5 bases, with 16 bases spanning the gap. CDR3 DNA sequence: TGTGCCAGCAGTTCTGGGTGGACCCTAAATGAAAAACTGTTTTTT. Residues: CASSSGWTLNEKLFF.

This clone was counted a few times. The gene calls are TRBV27 and TRBJ2-7; D could derive from TRBD1 or TRBD2 (6 bases each). This CDR3 comprises 14 residues. Germline V gene data show CDR1 as MNHEY and CDR2 as SMNVEV (reference sequence). Trimming pared 3 bases from V and 7 bases from J, leaving 16 bases between. The CDR3 here is CASSLGWGAREQYF. Here the CDR3 DNA reads TGTGCCAGCAGTTTGGGTTGGGGGGCCAGGGAGCAGTACTTC.

The V call is TRBV2, the J call TRBJ1-3, with unresolved D. The CDR3 is 12 amino acids. Deletions cut 7 bases from V and 4 bases from J, with 8 bases between. Germline assignment: CDR1 SNHLY and CDR2 FYNNEI. CDR3 bases: TGTGCCAGCAAAGTTGGAGGAAACACCATATATTTT. Translation: CASKVGGNTIYF.